One and the same sample provided the 28 T cell receptor beta chains below, sequenced in a study of OX40 agonist ivuxolimab in advanced cancers. Only in-frame clones appear in the TCRdb table, and some are missing; sequencing was by immunoSEQ multiplex PCR. The sample holds about 62,000 clones, over 90% seen once. The sequencing here drew on CD4+ or CD8+ T cells sorted from blood, taken in a trial of the OX40 agonist ivuxolimab. The receptors derive from an adult with an advanced solid tumor such as melanoma, head and neck, liver or kidney cancer.

The chain carries TRBV5-4 and TRBJ2-1, with TRBD1 identical over 8 bases. This CDR3 spans 15 amino acids. Germline assignment: CDR1 SGHNT and CDR2 YYREEE (reference sequence). Trimming removed 4 bases from V and 0 bases from J; junction bases left unmatched: 3. CDR3 sequence: CASSGGTGSYNEQFF. As DNA, the CDR3 is TGTGCCAGCAGCGGAGGGACAGGCTCCTACAATGAGCAGTTCTTC.

The chain links TRBV30 to TRBJ1-6; 9 bases fit TRBD1. V was pared by 1 base and J by 6 bases, with 7 bases of the junction left unmatched. This CDR3 region has 16 residues. Looked up from germline, CDR1 is GTSNPN and CDR2 is SVGIG (reference sequence). This CDR3 reads CAWSAGTGIGNSPLHF. For the CDR3, the DNA is TGTGCCTGGAGTGCCGGGACAGGGATCGGTAATTCACCCCTCCACTTT.

The chain uses TRBV6-5 and TRBJ2-7, with TRBD1 identical over 12 bases. V lost 0 bases, J lost 3 bases, and 3 bases stayed unmatched. Per germline, CDR1 MNHEY and CDR2 SVGAGI. There are 16 residues in the CDR3. This chain's CDR3 is CASSYSGTGGNYEQYF. In DNA, the CDR3 is TGTGCCAGCAGTTACTCCGGGACAGGGGGCAACTACGAGCAGTACTTC.

On this clone itself: Other nucleotide sequences from this sample produce the same CDR3. The chain has TRBV12-5 and TRBJ2-7; 8 bases fit TRBD1. Per germline, CDR1 LGHNT and CDR2 FRNRAP. V dropped 3 bases and J dropped 5; count of bases not matched to a gene: 12. The CDR3 loop spans 16 amino acids. CDR3 in DNA: TGTGCTAGTGGTTTTCTAACGACAGGGGCTCGGGACGAGCAGTACTTC. Translating it yields CASGFLTTGARDEQYF.

This clone came up once. The V call is TRBV5-6, the J call TRBJ2-5, with D possibly being TRBD2 (6 bases). The germline CDR1 and CDR2 sequences are SGHDT and YYEEEE. The CDR3 length is 11 residues. With 4 bases removed from V and 5 bases from J, the gap between germline ends came to 6 bases. The CDR3 DNA follows: TGTGCCAGCAGCGCGGGGGAGACCCAGTACTTC. Residues: CASSAGETQYF.

The chain is built from TRBV27 and TRBJ1-6; possible D gene TRBD1, 6 bases. The CDR3 has 16 residues. CDR1 and CDR2 (germline): MNHEY, SMNVEV (reference sequence). Trimming shortened V by 0 bases and J by 6 bases, and 12 bases separated the two germline ends. The CDR3 bases are TGTGCCAGCAGTTTATCGACAGGACACCTTAATTCACCCCTCCACTTT. Its protein product is CASSLSTGHLNSPLHF.

The CDR3 spells CASSLGDASYNEQFF. In DNA, the CDR3 is TGTGCCAGCAGCTTAGGGGACGCCTCCTACAATGAGCAGTTCTTC. This chain joins TRBV7-2 and TRBJ2-1; the D gene could be TRBD1 or TRBD2 (5 bases each). Germline-derived CDR1 and CDR2 are SGHTA and FQGNSA. The CDR3 extends over 15 amino acids. Deletions cut 1 base from V and 0 bases from J, with 7 bases between.

The chain combines TRBV10-3 with TRBJ1-5, with D uncertain. This CDR3 comprises 13 residues. V dropped 3 bases and J dropped 3 bases, with 6 bases sitting between them. CDR1 and CDR2 (germline): ENHRY, SYGVKD. CDR3 sequence (DNA): TGTGCCATCAGTGACGGTCCCAATCAGCCCCAGCATTTT. Translated, it gives CAISDGPNQPQHF.

The genes are TRBV15 and TRBJ2-5, with 7 positions matching TRBD1. J lost 3 bases, V lost 3 bases, and 4 bases had no gene match. This CDR3 spans 14 amino acids. The germline CDR1 and CDR2 sequences are LNHNV and YYDKDF (reference sequence). The CDR3 is CATSRSDRKETQYF. The CDR3 bases are TGTGCCACCAGCAGGTCGGACAGGAAAGAGACCCAGTACTTC.

The chain employs TRBV13 and TRBJ2-5, with D possibly TRBD2 on 6 matching bases. The better agreement between TRBJ2-7 and the DNA end casts doubt on the J call. CDR3 size: 17 residues. Germline values: CDR1 PRHDT, CDR2 FYEKMQ (reference sequence). The CDR3 loop is CASSGRDFDLPSYEQYF. For the CDR3, the DNA is TGTGCCAGCAGCGGCCGGGACTTTGACCTACCCTCCTACGAGCAGTACTTC.

This chain connects TRBV19 to TRBJ2-7, with D tentatively TRBD2 (6 bases). The germline V gene has CDR1 LNHDA and CDR2 SQIVND (reference sequence). The CDR3 has 14 residues. V was pared by 2 bases and J by 7 bases, with 15 bases between. In DNA form, the CDR3 reads TGTGCCAGTAGTATATCAGATGGGGGAGGAGAGCAGTACTTC. Translation: CASSISDGGGEQYF.

This sequence joins TRBV5-1 and TRBJ2-1; 9 nucleotides match TRBD1. V was clipped by 4 bases and J by 6 bases; unmatched bases: 8. Looked up from germline, CDR1 is SGHRS and CDR2 is YFSETQ. The CDR3 runs to 15 residues. Here the CDR3 reads CASSPRDRVVNEQFF. CDR3 DNA sequence: TGCGCCAGCAGCCCCCGGGACAGGGTAGTCAATGAGCAGTTCTTC.

This sequence joins TRBV9 and TRBJ1-2; D perhaps matches TRBD1 (6 bases). The CDR3 is made up of 16 amino acids. Germline CDR1 SGDLS, CDR2 YYNGEE. The V end lost 2 bases, the J end lost 4 bases, and 18 bases lay between the germline ends. CDR3 sequence: CASSVARGASTYGYTF. The CDR3 nucleotides read TGTGCCAGCAGCGTGGCTCGGGGGGCCTCCACCTATGGCTACACCTTC.

V usage is TRBV12-5 and J usage is TRBJ2-3; 10 bases are shared with TRBD2. CDR1 and CDR2 from the germline V gene are LGHNT and FRNRAP. The CDR3 has 16 amino acids. Germline trimming cut 6 bases from V and 2 bases from J; bases unmatched to any gene: 8. The CDR3 region is CASGASSGGYTDTQYF. In DNA, the CDR3 is TGTGCTAGTGGGGCGTCTAGCGGGGGTTACACAGATACGCAGTATTTT.

The chain has TRBV6-4 and TRBJ2-3; 9 bases are shared with TRBD2. Germline CDR1 reads MRHNA; CDR2 reads SNTAGT. The CDR3 covers 14 residues. Losses at the gene ends were 5 bases for V and 4 bases for J; bases not matched to a gene: 4. CDR3 nucleotides: TGTGCCAGCAGTAACTTAGCGGGGGCAGATACGCAGTATTTT. Encoded protein: CASSNLAGADTQYF.

The V gene is TRBV9, the J gene TRBJ1-3, with D perhaps matching TRBD1 (6 bases). The CDR3 spans 14 residues. The V and J ends lost 2 bases and 4 bases respectively, with 10 bases between them. Germline V gene sequence: CDR1 SGDLS, CDR2 YYNGEE. The CDR3 loop is CASSVGQSGNTIYF. The DNA of the CDR3 is TGTGCCAGCAGCGTGGGACAATCAGGAAACACCATATATTTT. The variable domain in full, with the rest retrieved from reference TRBV9 and TRBJ1-3, is DSGVTQTPKHLITATGQRVTLRCSPRSGDLSVYWYQQSLDQGLQFLIQYYNGEERAKGNILERFSAQQFPDLHSELNLSSLELGDSALYFCASSVGQSGNTIYFGEGSWLTVV.

The rearrangement uses TRBV6-5 and TRBJ1-1; TRBD1 might be the D (5 bases). Germline V gives CDR1 MNHEY, CDR2 SVGAGI. Deletions cut 2 bases from V and 6 bases from J, with 19 bases between. There are 16 residues in the CDR3. CDR3 nucleotide sequence: TGTGCCAGCAGTTACACCTGGGGGGAAGGGGACGCTGAAGCTTTCTTT. Its translation is CASSYTWGEGDAEAFF.

The chain couples TRBV5-1 to TRBJ2-7, with D possibly being TRBD1 (6 bases). Germline CDR1 SGHRS, CDR2 YFSETQ. The CDR3 runs 14 residues. The V end was cut by 0 bases, the J end by 3 bases, with 10 bases between. CDR3 residues: CASSLGLGGYEQYF. CDR3 in DNA: TGCGCCAGCAGCTTGGGATTAGGGGGCTACGAGCAGTACTTC.

The CDR3 DNA sequence: TGTGCCAGCAGCGACACAGGGGCTACTAACTATGGCTACACCTTC. This encodes CASSDTGATNYGYTF. V usage is TRBV9 and J usage is TRBJ1-2; 7 positions match TRBD1. The CDR3 runs to 15 residues. Germline CDR1 SGDLS, CDR2 YYNGEE. V gave up 3 bases and J gave up 0 bases; unmatched junction bases: 5.

The chain joins TRBV7-9 to TRBJ1-1; D is perhaps TRBD1 (6 bases). CDR1 is SEHNR and CDR2 is FQNEAQ in the germline V gene (reference sequence). The CDR3 contains 14 residues. The V end was cut by 4 bases, the J end by 1 base, with 10 bases between. The CDR3 DNA reads TGTGCCAGCAGCTCAGGGGACCCGAACACTGAAGCTTTCTTT. Protein sequence: CASSSGDPNTEAFF.

The chain links TRBV11-2 to TRBJ2-1; 8 positions agree with TRBD1. CDR3 length: 14 residues. J was trimmed by 6 bases and V by 5 bases; bases with no gene match: 6. CDR1 and CDR2 (germline): SGHAT, FQNNGV. CDR3 DNA sequence: TGTGCCAGCAGCCCCCCCACAGGGGGCAATGAGCAGTTCTTC. Encoded protein: CASSPPTGGNEQFF. The entire variable domain, with the rest obtained from reference TRBV11-2 and TRBJ2-1, is as follows: EAGVAQSPRYKIIEKRQSVAFWCNPISGHATLYWYQQILGQGPKLLIQFQNNGVVDDSQLPKDRFSAERLKGVDSTLKIQPAKLEDSAVYLCASSPPTGGNEQFFGPGTRLTVL.

The CDR3 loop is CASSPTDRGPYGYTF. In DNA form, the CDR3 reads TGCGCCAGCAGCCCGACGGACAGGGGACCTTATGGCTACACCTTC. The chain is built from TRBV4-1 and TRBJ1-2, with 9 bases matching TRBD1. Trimming at V came to 4 bases and at J to 5 bases, leaving 8 bases not matched to a gene. In germline, CDR1 is MGHRA, CDR2 YSYEKL. CDR3 size: 15 residues.

The rearrangement links TRBV29-1 to TRBJ2-1, with D perhaps TRBD2 (5 bases). The CDR3 is made up of 13 amino acids. Looked up from germline, CDR1 is SQVTM and CDR2 is ANQGSEA. V shed 6 bases and J shed 0 bases, with 9 bases lying between them. The CDR3 DNA is TGCAGCGTACGTACTAGCTCCTACAATGAGCAGTTCTTC. Translated, it gives CSVRTSSYNEQFF.

As for this clone: Other DNA sequences in this specimen translate into the identical CDR3. The chain joins TRBV30 to TRBJ1-5; no clear D gene. Germline CDR1 reads GTSNPN; CDR2 reads SVGIG (reference sequence). The V end lost 0 bases, the J end lost 1 base, and 4 bases lay between the germline ends. The CDR3 is made up of 13 amino acids. The CDR3 sequence is CAWSVGSNQPQHF. CDR3 DNA sequence: TGTGCCTGGAGTGTCGGCAGCAATCAGCCCCAGCATTTT.

The rearrangement joins TRBV5-1 to TRBJ2-7, with 8 bases identical to TRBD1. The V gene end was trimmed by 4 bases and the J gene end by 3 bases; junction bases not matched to a gene: 12. The CDR3 length is 16 residues. Germline V gives CDR1 SGHRS, CDR2 YFSETQ. CDR3 nucleotides: TGCGCCAGCAGCAAAGGACAGGGAGAATTTCACTACGAGCAGTACTTC. The encoded protein is CASSKGQGEFHYEQYF.

The J gene is TRBJ2-1, the V gene TRBV13; weak D call: TRBD1 (5 bases). The V gene's germline CDR1 is PRHDT and CDR2 FYEKMQ (reference sequence). There are 13 residues in the CDR3. Deletions cut 5 bases from V and 5 bases from J, with 10 bases between. As DNA, the CDR3 is TGTGCCAGCAGCCAGGACACTGACAATGAGCAGTTCTTC. It specifies CASSQDTDNEQFF.

The chain employs TRBV11-2 and TRBJ2-7, with D maybe TRBD2 (6 bases). Germline assignment: CDR1 SGHAT and CDR2 FQNNGV. Trimming left V 1 base short and J 6 bases short, with 7 bases between. CDR3 length: 12 amino acids. The CDR3 region is CASSLGGVEQYF. The CDR3 bases are TGTGCCAGCAGCTTAGGCGGGGTCGAGCAGTACTTC.

V gene TRBV13 combines with J gene TRBJ2-5; D gene uncertain. The germline V gene encodes CDR1 PRHDT and CDR2 FYEKMQ (reference sequence). The CDR3 contains 13 residues. Trimming left V 5 bases short and J 5 bases short, with 12 bases between. The CDR3 here is CASSLRSRETQYF. For the CDR3, the DNA is TGTGCCAGCAGCCTCAGGAGTAGGGAGACCCAGTACTTC.